The source of this TCR beta chain is a study of cytomegalovirus exposure and HLA in healthy donors. For the study at large: The Caucasian-associated ancestry cluster held 65% to 85% of 300 to 450 genotyped donors.

Donors in the study were healthy people who gave bone marrow. Primers for the PCR totalled 60 Vbeta and 13 Jbeta. The data were produced by immunoSEQ multiplex PCR, yet TCRdb's version contains in-frame clones alone and is incomplete. The sample contains some 150,000 clones, around 64% of which appear only once. On this clone: Its antigen remains unidentified.

Study-wide points: Some TCR beta chains (164 of them) were listed as cytomegalovirus-associated. In vitro, three CMV-associated chains proved specific for CMV antigens.

CDR1 and CDR2 from the germline V gene are MGHDK and SYGVNS. The CDR3 covers 17 residues. V lost 1 base to trimming and J lost 5 bases; unmatched junction nucleotides: 10. The TCR was taken from a woman aged 25 to 39 in good health and CMV-seronegative. Sequencing input: PBMCs. The chain has TRBV25-1 and TRBJ2-5; TRBD1 matches at 10 bases. Here the CDR3 DNA reads TGTGCCAGCAGTGAATTCCAACGACAGGGGGCTCGGGAGACCCAGTACTTC. Residues: CASSEFQRQGARETQYF.